This T cell receptor (beta chain) is drawn from a study of spatial heterogeneity in lung cancer. Overall study: Raw-read counts averaged over ten per unique TCR and UMI combination.

TCRdb reprocessed the 5' RACE reads with MiXCR, giving one entry per CDR3 protein. In the table there are about 110,000 distinct CDR3 sequences, 9.5% to 14% of which are singletons. This clonotype has just a few counts. After removal of 4 bases from V and 4 bases from J, the junction contained 8 bases not matched to a gene. The CDR3 extends over 16 amino acids. Germline lookup yields CDR1 DFQATT and CDR2 SNEGSKA (reference sequence). The sample's time point: blood at routine non-recurrence follow-up after resection. This chain uses TRBV20-1 with TRBJ2-5; 14 bases align to TRBD2. The sample was PBMCs, taken at follow-up. The TCR comes from a female donor with early-stage non-small cell lung cancer. In DNA, the CDR3 is TGCAGTGCTACGGGACTAGCGGGAGTTAGTCGAGAGACCCAGTACTTC. It yields the protein CSATGLAGVSRETQYF.